This entry concerns a single T cell receptor beta chain. The sample belongs to a study of blood T cell repertoires in COVID-19. Method: immunoSEQ multiplex PCR; TCRdb's copy keeps in-frame clones and lacks some. This repertoire shows 350,000 to 450,000 clones, approximately 87% found once; its top ten account for about 2.5%. Seattle cases were enrolled at active infection and followed longitudinally. The TCR was taken from a woman between 55 and 75 years old with COVID-19, enrolled during active disease. Material for sequencing was peripheral blood.

CDR3 coding DNA: TGCGCCAGCAGCCGAGGCCGAAGTGTGAGTAGCCCAGAGCAGTTCTTC. This gives the protein CASSRGRSVSSPEQFF. The rearrangement links TRBV4-1 to TRBJ2-1, with no clear D. The germline V and J ends were trimmed by 4 bases and 10 bases, with 23 bases remaining between them. Germline lookup yields CDR1 MGHRA and CDR2 YSYEKL. The CDR3 is 16 amino acids.